Below are 28 T cell receptor beta chains sequenced from a single sample in a study of cytomegalovirus exposure and HLA in healthy donors. 60 Vbeta and 13 Jbeta primers were used in PCR. Clones were read by immunoSEQ multiplex PCR, and TCRdb kept only the in-frame ones, dropping some. This repertoire shows around 85,000 clones, around 81% found once; its top ten account for 1.1%. Sample: PBMCs. The source of these receptors is a male donor in good health and CMV-seronegative.

The chain combines TRBV5-1 with TRBJ1-5; D is perhaps TRBD1 (5 bases). V gave up 3 bases and J gave up 5 bases, with 12 bases separating them. The CDR3 spans 14 residues. Germline V gene lookup returns CDR1 SGHRS and CDR2 YFSETQ. CDR3 region: CASSWGGRDQPQHF. The CDR3 coding sequence is TGCGCCAGCAGCTGGGGGGGAAGAGATCAGCCCCAGCATTTT.

J is TRBJ1-1 and V is TRBV7-6; the match to TRBD1 covers 10 bases. The V gene end was trimmed by 5 bases and the J gene end by 4 bases; junction bases not matched to a gene: 13. This CDR3 comprises 17 residues. Germline CDR1 and CDR2: SGHVS and FNYEAQ. CDR3: CASSRRSGTGVLTEAFF. DNA of the CDR3: TGTGCCAGCAGCCGAAGATCCGGGACAGGGGTACTCACTGAAGCTTTCTTT.

The chain couples TRBV7-2 to TRBJ2-7, with 12 bases fitting TRBD2. V lost 5 bases and J lost 3; bases outside the gene matches: 8. The CDR3 is 16 residues long. Germline CDR1 reads SGHTA; CDR2 reads FQGNSA. CDR3: CASSGRLAGDSYEQYF. The CDR3 DNA is TGTGCCAGCAGCGGCAGACTAGCGGGAGACAGCTACGAGCAGTACTTC.

V is TRBV5-1 and J is TRBJ1-3, with D uncertain. Germline V lookup: CDR1 SGHRS, CDR2 YFSETQ. The V end was cut by 4 bases, the J end by 4 bases, with 12 bases between. The CDR3 extends over 14 amino acids. The CDR3 DNA is TGCGCCAGCAGCCCCGGGTTAACGGGAAACACCATATATTTT. Translation gives CASSPGLTGNTIYF.

This clone came up a few times. DNA for the CDR3: TGTGCCTGGAGCGCTACCTCTGGGTGGGGGGGTGGCTACACCTTC. This encodes CAWSATSGWGGGYTF. The chain recombines TRBV30 with TRBJ1-2, with D possibly matching TRBD1 (5 bases). From germline, CDR1 is GTSNPN and CDR2 SVGIG (reference sequence). V gave up 3 bases and J gave up 7 bases, with 21 bases separating them. The CDR3 consists of 15 residues.

This rearrangement joins TRBV5-1 to TRBJ2-3; 11 bases are shared with TRBD2. After removal of 4 bases from V and 0 bases from J, the junction contained 7 bases not matched to a gene. The CDR3 runs 17 residues. Per the germline V gene, CDR1 is SGHRS and CDR2 is YFSETQ. CDR3 bases: TGCGCCAGCAGCCTTGGGACTAGCGGAGTCAGCACAGATACGCAGTATTTT. This gives the protein CASSLGTSGVSTDTQYF.

The chain is built from TRBV19 and TRBJ2-1; TRBD1 matches 9 bases. This CDR3 spans 18 amino acids. With 3 bases clipped from V and 6 bases from J, the junction kept 15 bases outside the gene matches. Germline V gives CDR1 LNHDA, CDR2 SQIVND (reference sequence). In DNA, the CDR3 is TGTGCCAGTAGTATCCCTAATGCCGGGACAGGGTTGAGCAATGAGCAGTTCTTC. This sequence encodes CASSIPNAGTGLSNEQFF.

J is TRBJ2-1 and V is TRBV6-1; a possible D gene is TRBD1 (6 bases). There are 13 residues in the CDR3. The V gene's germline CDR1 is MNHNS and CDR2 SASEGT. Trimming took off 3 bases at V and 9 bases at J, with 12 bases between the two ends. CDR3 nucleotides: TGTGCCAGCAGTGATACAGGGTTAAGTGAGCAGTTCTTC. Translated: CASSDTGLSEQFF.

This clone appeared a single time. The chain couples TRBV11-3 to TRBJ1-2, with D possibly being TRBD1 (6 bases). The CDR3 extends over 15 amino acids. Germline V gives CDR1 SGHNT, CDR2 YENEEA. The V gene lost 4 bases and the J gene lost 4 bases, with 16 bases spanning the gap. The chain's CDR3 is CASSCQGPYSYGYTF. In DNA form, the CDR3 reads TGTGCCAGCAGCTGCCAGGGGCCCTACTCCTATGGCTACACCTTC.

This chain links TRBV6-1 with TRBJ2-7; D possibly corresponds to TRBD1 (6 bases). Germline loops: CDR1 MNHNS, CDR2 SASEGT. CDR3 length: 17 amino acids. Trimming pared 1 base from V and 1 base from J, leaving 17 bases between. CDR3 DNA: TGTGCCAGCAGTGAAGACTTGTGGACAGCTATTTCCTACGAGCAGTACTTC. This encodes CASSEDLWTAISYEQYF.

The chain has TRBV27 and TRBJ2-2; D is perhaps TRBD1 (6 bases). Germline CDR1 is MNHEY and CDR2 is SMNVEV (reference sequence). CDR3 length equals 18 residues. The ends were cut back, 5 bases at V and 1 base at J, with 20 bases in the middle. This CDR3 reads CASSPRDTKSRNTGELFF. Written as DNA, the CDR3 is TGTGCCAGCAGTCCAAGGGACACTAAATCGCGGAACACCGGGGAGCTGTTTTTT.

The chain joins TRBV25-1 to TRBJ1-4, with a tentative D call TRBD1 (5 bases). CDR3 length: 17 residues. Germline CDR1 reads MGHDK; CDR2 reads SYGVNS. Trimming stripped 3 bases from V and 2 bases from J, with 16 bases between. The CDR3 DNA follows: TGTGCCAGCAGTGAGTTAGGTCAGGGTGCGACTAATGAAAAACTGTTTTTT. Amino acids: CASSELGQGATNEKLFF. The variable domain in full, with the rest retrieved from reference TRBV25-1 and TRBJ1-4, is EADIYQTPRYLVIGTGKKITLECSQTMGHDKMYWYQQDPGMELHLIHYSYGVNSTEKGDLSSESTVSRIRTEHFPLTLESARPSHTSQYLCASSELGQGATNEKLFFGSGTQLSVL.

This clone was seen a handful of times. The rearrangement links TRBV4-1 to TRBJ2-7, with D possibly TRBD1 on 5 matching bases. There are 14 residues in the CDR3. Germline loops: CDR1 MGHRA, CDR2 YSYEKL. V lost 3 bases, J lost 6 bases, and 15 bases lay in between. The CDR3 nucleotides are TGCGCCAGCAGCCACCCCCTCAGGGATAGCGAGCAGTACTTC. It is translated as CASSHPLRDSEQYF.

About this clone itself: One junction end does not reproduce the germline sequence, and a read error may be involved. The chain recombines TRBV5-1 with TRBJ2-1; 8 bases line up with TRBD2. CDR3 length equals 15 residues. Germline V gives CDR1 SGHRS, CDR2 YFSETQ. For the CDR3, the DNA is TGCGTCAGCAGCCAAGACGGACTAGCTTTAAATGAGCAGTTCTTC. Translated, it gives CVSSQDGLALNEQFF.

The chain combines TRBV4-2 with TRBJ2-5, with 10 bases lining up with TRBD2. This CDR3 contains 18 residues. Germline V lookup: CDR1 LGHNA, CDR2 YNFKEQ. V was pared by 0 bases and J by 5 bases, with 12 bases of the junction left unmatched. CDR3 loop: CASSQDSSSGGTGETQYF. In DNA form, the CDR3 reads TGTGCCAGCAGCCAAGATTCGAGTAGCGGGGGGACGGGGGAGACCCAGTACTTC.

The J gene is TRBJ1-2, the V gene TRBV12-5; no definite D call. The V and J ends lost 0 bases and 4 bases respectively, with 12 bases between them. The CDR3 is 15 amino acids. Looked up from germline, CDR1 is LGHNT and CDR2 is FRNRAP. CDR3 in DNA: TGTGCTAGTGGTTTGGTATCTCCACCCAGCTATGGCTACACCTTC. It translates to CASGLVSPPSYGYTF.

Regarding this clone: Germline and junction disagree at one end, which may indicate a read error. V gene TRBV5-1 combines with J gene TRBJ2-7; 7 bases match TRBD1. Germline V lookup: CDR1 SGHRS, CDR2 YFSETQ. This CDR3 has 15 residues. This CDR3 is CASSLAGTDTYERYF. In nucleotides, the CDR3 is TGCGCCAGCAGCTTGGCCGGGACAGATACCTACGAGCGGTACTTC.

This chain joins TRBV7-2 and TRBJ2-1, with 10 bases identical to TRBD2. The germline V gene has CDR1 SGHTA and CDR2 FQGNSA. The CDR3 sequence is 17 residues long. V lost 0 bases to trimming and J lost 9 bases; unmatched junction nucleotides: 11. The CDR3 DNA is TGTGCCAGCAGCTTAGCGAGACTAGCGGGTCCGCGGATTGAGCAGTTCTTC. Protein sequence: CASSLARLAGPRIEQFF.

The rearrangement links TRBV23-1 to TRBJ2-2; TRBD2 might be the D (7 bases). TRBV23-1 counts as an open reading frame of uncertain function. V was trimmed by 7 bases and J by 2 bases, leaving 32 bases between them. The length of the CDR3 is 21 residues. The CDR3 sequence: CASIKGGVGTNPLFNTGELFF. Written as DNA, the CDR3 is TGCGCCAGCATCAAAGGGGGGGTCGGGACCAATCCATTATTCAACACCGGGGAGCTGTTTTTT.

This chain links TRBV28 with TRBJ1-2, with 8 bases that match TRBD1. V was clipped by 7 bases and J by 3 bases; unmatched bases: 7. The germline gives CDR1 MDHEN, CDR2 SYDVKM. This CDR3 is built from 14 residues. This CDR3 reads CASKVRGRDYGYTF. CDR3 nucleotide sequence: TGTGCCAGCAAAGTCAGGGGGCGAGACTATGGCTACACCTTC.

This rearrangement joins TRBV6-4 to TRBJ1-1; D is possibly TRBD1 (5 bases). CDR1 and CDR2 (germline): MRHNA, SNTAGT. This CDR3 contains 14 residues. V lost 5 bases to trimming and J lost 0 bases, with 10 bases between them. CDR3 region: CASSRDFMNTEAFF. Written as DNA, the CDR3 is TGTGCCAGCAGTCGGGACTTCATGAACACTGAAGCTTTCTTT.

Notes on this clone: At one boundary the junction diverges from the germline segment, which might be a read error. The gene calls are TRBV5-1 and TRBJ2-7; D is unclear. There are 13 residues in the CDR3. CDR1 and CDR2 from the germline V gene are SGHRS and YFSETQ. The CDR3 DNA follows: TGCGCCAGCAGGTTGGGTTACACCTACGAGCAGTACTTC. It is translated as CASRLGYTYEQYF.

The V gene is TRBV10-1, the J gene TRBJ1-2, with D possibly TRBD1 on 5 matching bases. V lost 6 bases to trimming and J lost 6 bases, with 17 bases between them. Germline-derived CDR1 and CDR2 are WNHNN and SYGVQD (reference sequence). CDR3 length equals 14 residues. Written as DNA, the CDR3 is TGCGCCAGCAGACGCCGGGGCAGGGAGGATGGCTACACCTTC. This sequence encodes CASRRRGREDGYTF.

This sequence joins TRBV5-1 and TRBJ2-7; D is possibly TRBD2 (6 bases). Trimming took off 2 bases at V and 4 bases at J, with 10 bases between the two ends. Germline assignment: CDR1 SGHRS and CDR2 YFSETQ. The CDR3 is made up of 13 amino acids. The CDR3 nucleotides read TGCGCCAGCAGCTTAGGAGGGCTATACGAGCAGTACTTC. It encodes CASSLGGLYEQYF.

This clone has a single count. The chain employs TRBV6-1 and TRBJ2-1, with no clear D. Germline CDR1 and CDR2: MNHNS and SASEGT. V was cut by 2 bases and J by 4 bases, with 15 bases left in between. The CDR3 consists of 16 residues. CDR3 region: CASSENGLIQYNEQFF. In nucleotides, the CDR3 is TGTGCCAGCAGTGAAAATGGGCTCATACAGTACAATGAGCAGTTCTTC.

The V call is TRBV11-3, the J call TRBJ2-3, with D perhaps matching TRBD1 (5 bases). The V end lost 5 bases, the J end lost 6 bases, and 9 bases lay between the germline ends. Per germline, CDR1 SGHNT and CDR2 YENEEA. CDR3 length: 12 residues. Written as DNA, the CDR3 is TGTGCCAGCAGCATTACAGGTGATACGCAGTATTTT. Translated: CASSITGDTQYF.

V gene TRBV5-1 combines with J gene TRBJ2-7; weak D call: TRBD1 (8 bases). The CDR3 has 17 amino acids. Trimming cost V 4 bases and J 5 bases, with 25 bases left between them. Germline CDR1 is SGHRS and CDR2 is YFSETQ. CDR3 loop: CASSVGGGDRGVNEQYF. CDR3 in DNA: TGCGCCAGCAGCGTTGGGGGGGGTGACAGGGGAGTGAACGAGCAGTACTTC.

CDR3 protein: CAISMEPGGIRNQPQHF. CDR3 sequence (DNA): TGTGCCATCAGTATGGAACCAGGGGGTATTCGAAATCAGCCCCAGCATTTT. V usage is TRBV10-3 and J usage is TRBJ1-5; 7 positions agree with TRBD1. This CDR3 has 17 amino acids. Germline CDR1 is ENHRY and CDR2 is SYGVKD. With V trimmed by 5 bases and J by 4 bases, 14 bases remained unmatched.